This T cell receptor (beta chain) comes out of a study of CD8 T cells in Susac syndrome. Reverse transcription of roughly 0.5 to 1 ug RNA was performed with random hexamers. TCRdb reprocessed the immunoSEQ multiplex PCR reads via MiXCR and lists one record per CDR3 protein. The data contain under 350,000 distinct CDR3 sequences, 92% of them singletons. The V and J ends lost 1 base and 6 bases respectively, with 15 bases between them. Germline V lookup: CDR1 KGHDR, CDR2 SFDVKD. The CDR3 extends over 16 amino acids. The patients who served as multiple sclerosis controls were treatment-naive and had stable or active relapsing-remitting disease that fulfilled the revised McDonald criteria.

The clonotype was recovered from a human donor with multiple sclerosis. V is TRBV24-1 and J is TRBJ2-1, with D unresolved. Sequenced sample: CD4+ T cells from PBMCs. CDR3 coding DNA: TGTGCCACCAGTGATTTTGGTAGTGCCCCAGGCAATGAGCAGTTCTTC. Amino acid sequence: CATSDFGSAPGNEQFF.